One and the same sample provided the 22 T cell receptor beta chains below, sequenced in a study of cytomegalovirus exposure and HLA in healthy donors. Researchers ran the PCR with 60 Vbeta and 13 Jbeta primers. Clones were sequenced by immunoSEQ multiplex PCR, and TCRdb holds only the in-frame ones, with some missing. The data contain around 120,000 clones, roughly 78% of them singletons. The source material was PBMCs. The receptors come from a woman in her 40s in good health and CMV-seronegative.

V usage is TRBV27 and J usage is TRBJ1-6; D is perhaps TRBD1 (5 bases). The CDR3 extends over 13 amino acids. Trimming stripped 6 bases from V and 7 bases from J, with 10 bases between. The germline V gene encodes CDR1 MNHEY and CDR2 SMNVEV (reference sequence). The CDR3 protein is CASRGGLNSPLHF. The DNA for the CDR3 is TGTGCCAGCAGGGGGGGATTGAATTCACCCCTCCACTTT.

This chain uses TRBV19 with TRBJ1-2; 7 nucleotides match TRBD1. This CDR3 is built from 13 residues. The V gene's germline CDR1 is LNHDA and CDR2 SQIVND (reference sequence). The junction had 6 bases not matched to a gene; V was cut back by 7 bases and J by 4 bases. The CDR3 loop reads CASTVGQSYGYTF. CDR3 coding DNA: TGTGCCAGTACCGTGGGACAGAGCTATGGCTACACCTTC.

The CDR3 here is CASSRGLAELGATDTQYF. Here the CDR3 DNA reads TGTGCCAGCAGTCGCGGACTAGCGGAGCTGGGGGCCACAGATACGCAGTATTTT. The chain links TRBV28 to TRBJ2-3; 10 bases line up with TRBD2. J was trimmed by 2 bases and V by 5 bases; bases with no gene match: 13. CDR3 length: 18 amino acids. The V gene's germline CDR1 is MDHEN and CDR2 SYDVKM.

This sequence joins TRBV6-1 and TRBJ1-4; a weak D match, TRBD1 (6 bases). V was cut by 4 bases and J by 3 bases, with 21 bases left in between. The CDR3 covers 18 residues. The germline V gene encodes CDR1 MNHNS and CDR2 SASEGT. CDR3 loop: CASSGSPVYRVSNEKLFF. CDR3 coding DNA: TGTGCCAGCAGTGGCAGCCCTGTTTACAGGGTTTCTAATGAAAAACTGTTTTTT.

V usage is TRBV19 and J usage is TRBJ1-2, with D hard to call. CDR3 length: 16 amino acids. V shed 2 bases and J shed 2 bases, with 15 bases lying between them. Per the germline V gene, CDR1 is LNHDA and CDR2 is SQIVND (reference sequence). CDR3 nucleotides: TGTGCCAGTAGTATAAGAAGGGAGAAGGGCAACTATGGCTACACCTTC. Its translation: CASSIRREKGNYGYTF.

CDR3 DNA sequence: TGTGCCAGCAGCTGGAGCTCCAGGGGGCACGAGCAGTACTTC. It specifies CASSWSSRGHEQYF. The chain carries TRBV13 and TRBJ2-7, with TRBD1 matching 8 bases. The germline CDR1 and CDR2 sequences are PRHDT and FYEKMQ (reference sequence). The CDR3 totals 14 residues. Trimming cost V 4 bases and J 5 bases; bases outside gene matches: 7.

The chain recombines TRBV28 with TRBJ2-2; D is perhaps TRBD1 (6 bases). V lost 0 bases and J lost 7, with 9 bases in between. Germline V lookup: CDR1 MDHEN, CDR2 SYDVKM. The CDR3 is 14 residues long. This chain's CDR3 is CASSLWGAGGELFF. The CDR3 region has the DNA TGTGCCAGCAGTTTATGGGGGGCCGGCGGGGAGCTGTTTTTT.

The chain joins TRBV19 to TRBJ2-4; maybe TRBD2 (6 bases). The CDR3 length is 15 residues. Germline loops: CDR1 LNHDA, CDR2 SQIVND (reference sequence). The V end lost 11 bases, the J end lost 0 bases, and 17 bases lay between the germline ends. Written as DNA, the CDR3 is TGTGCCGTTGGGACTGAGGGGCTAGCCAAAAACATTCAGTACTTC. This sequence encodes CAVGTEGLAKNIQYF. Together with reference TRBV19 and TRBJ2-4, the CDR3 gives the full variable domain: DGGITQSPKYLFRKEGQNVTLSCEQNLNHDAMYWYRQDPGQGLRLIYYSQIVNDFQKGDIAEGYSVSREKKESFPLTVTSAQKNPTAFYLCAVGTEGLAKNIQYFGAGTRLSVL.

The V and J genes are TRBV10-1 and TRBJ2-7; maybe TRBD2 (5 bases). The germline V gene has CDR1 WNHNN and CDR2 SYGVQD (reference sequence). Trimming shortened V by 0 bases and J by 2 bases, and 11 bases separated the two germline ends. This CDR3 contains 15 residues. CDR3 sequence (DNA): TGCGCCAGCAGTGAGTCCAGGACTGGGACCTACGAGCAGTACTTC. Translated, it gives CASSESRTGTYEQYF.

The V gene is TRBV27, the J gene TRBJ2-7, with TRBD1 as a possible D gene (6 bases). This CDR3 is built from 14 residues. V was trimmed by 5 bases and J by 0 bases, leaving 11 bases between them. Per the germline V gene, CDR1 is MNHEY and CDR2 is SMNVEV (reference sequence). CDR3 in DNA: TGTGCCAGCAGTCCTCAGGGGCTCTCCTACGAGCAGTACTTC. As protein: CASSPQGLSYEQYF.

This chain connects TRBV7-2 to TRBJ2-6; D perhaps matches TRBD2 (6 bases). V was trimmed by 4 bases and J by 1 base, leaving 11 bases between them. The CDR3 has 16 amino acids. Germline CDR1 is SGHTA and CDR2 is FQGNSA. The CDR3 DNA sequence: TGTGCCAGCAGCTCGGTGCGGGAATCTGGGGCCAACGTCCTGACTTTC. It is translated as CASSSVRESGANVLTF.

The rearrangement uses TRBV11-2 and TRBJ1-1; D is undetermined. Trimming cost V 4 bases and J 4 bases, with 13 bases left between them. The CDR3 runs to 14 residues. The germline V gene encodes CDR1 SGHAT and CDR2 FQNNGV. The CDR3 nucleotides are TGTGCCAGCAGCTACCTTAAGAGGGTCACTGAAGCTTTCTTT. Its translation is CASSYLKRVTEAFF.

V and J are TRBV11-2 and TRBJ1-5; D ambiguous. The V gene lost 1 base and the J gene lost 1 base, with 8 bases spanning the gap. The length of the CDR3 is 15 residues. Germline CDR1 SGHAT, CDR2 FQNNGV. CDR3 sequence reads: CASSLGPGSNQPQHF. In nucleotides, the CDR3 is TGTGCCAGCAGCTTAGGACCCGGGAGCAATCAGCCCCAGCATTTT.

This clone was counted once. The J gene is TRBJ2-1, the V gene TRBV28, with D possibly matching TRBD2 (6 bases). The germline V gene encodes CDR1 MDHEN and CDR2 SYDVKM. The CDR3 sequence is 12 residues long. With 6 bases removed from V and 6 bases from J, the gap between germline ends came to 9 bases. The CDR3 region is CASRAGGNEQFF. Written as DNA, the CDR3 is TGTGCCAGCAGAGCCGGGGGCAATGAGCAGTTCTTC.

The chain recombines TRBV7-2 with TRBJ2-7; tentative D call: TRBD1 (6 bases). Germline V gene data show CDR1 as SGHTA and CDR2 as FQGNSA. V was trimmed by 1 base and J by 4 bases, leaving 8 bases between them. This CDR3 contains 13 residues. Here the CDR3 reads CASSLGRGYEQYF. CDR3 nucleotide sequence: TGTGCCAGCAGCTTAGGTAGGGGGTACGAGCAGTACTTC. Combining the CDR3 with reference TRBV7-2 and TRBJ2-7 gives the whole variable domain GAGVSQSPSNKVTEKGKDVELRCDPISGHTALYWYRQSLGQGLEFLIYFQGNSAPDKSGLPSDRFSAERTGGSVSTLTIQRTQQEDSAVYLCASSLGRGYEQYFGPGTRLTVT.

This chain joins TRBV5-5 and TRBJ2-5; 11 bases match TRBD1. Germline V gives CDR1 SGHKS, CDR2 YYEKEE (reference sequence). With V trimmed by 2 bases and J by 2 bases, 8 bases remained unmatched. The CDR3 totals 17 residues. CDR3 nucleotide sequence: TGTGCCAGCAGCTTCAAGGGGGACAGGGGGGTTCAAGAGACCCAGTACTTC. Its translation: CASSFKGDRGVQETQYF.

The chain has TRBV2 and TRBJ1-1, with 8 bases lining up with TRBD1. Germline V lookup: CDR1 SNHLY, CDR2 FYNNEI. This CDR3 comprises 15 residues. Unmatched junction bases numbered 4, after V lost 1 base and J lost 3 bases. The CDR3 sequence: CASSEGQGWYTEAFF. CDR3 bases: TGTGCCAGCAGTGAAGGACAGGGGTGGTACACTGAAGCTTTCTTT.

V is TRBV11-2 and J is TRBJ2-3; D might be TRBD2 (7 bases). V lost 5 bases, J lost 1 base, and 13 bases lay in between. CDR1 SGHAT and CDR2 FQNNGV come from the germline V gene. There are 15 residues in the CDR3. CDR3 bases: TGTGCCAGCAGCCCCACGGGGGGCCGCACAGATACGCAGTATTTT. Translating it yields CASSPTGGRTDTQYF.

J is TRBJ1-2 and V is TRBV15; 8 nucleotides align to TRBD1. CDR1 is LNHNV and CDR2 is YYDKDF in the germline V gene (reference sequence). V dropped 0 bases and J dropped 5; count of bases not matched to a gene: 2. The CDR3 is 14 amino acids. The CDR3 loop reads CATSRDRTGYGYTF. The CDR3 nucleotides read TGTGCCACCAGCAGAGACCGGACAGGGTATGGCTACACCTTC. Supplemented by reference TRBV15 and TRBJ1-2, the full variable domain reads DAMVIQNPRYQVTQFGKPVTLSCSQTLNHNVMYWYQQKSSQAPKLLFHYYDKDFNNEADTPDNFQSRRPNTSFCFLDIRSPGLGDTAMYLCATSRDRTGYGYTFGSGTRLTVV.

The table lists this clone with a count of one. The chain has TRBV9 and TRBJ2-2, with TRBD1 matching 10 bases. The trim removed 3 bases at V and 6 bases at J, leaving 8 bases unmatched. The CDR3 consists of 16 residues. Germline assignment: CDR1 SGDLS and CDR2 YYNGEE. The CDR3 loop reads CASSDLGQGGAGELFF. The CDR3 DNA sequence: TGTGCCAGCAGCGACCTTGGACAGGGGGGCGCCGGGGAGCTGTTTTTT.

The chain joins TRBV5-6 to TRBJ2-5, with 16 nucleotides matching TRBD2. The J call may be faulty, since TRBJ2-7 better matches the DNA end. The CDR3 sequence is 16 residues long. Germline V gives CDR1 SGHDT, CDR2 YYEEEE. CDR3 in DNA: TGTGCCAGCAGCTGGGGACTAGCGGGAGGGCCTCACGAGCAGTACTTC. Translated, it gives CASSWGLAGGPHEQYF.

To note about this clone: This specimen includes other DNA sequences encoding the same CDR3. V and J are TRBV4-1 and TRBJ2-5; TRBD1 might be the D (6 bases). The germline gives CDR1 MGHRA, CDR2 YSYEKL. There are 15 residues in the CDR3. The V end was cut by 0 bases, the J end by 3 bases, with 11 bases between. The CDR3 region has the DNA TGCGCCAGCAGCCAAGATCAGTACAGGGAAGAGACCCAGTACTTC. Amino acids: CASSQDQYREETQYF.